This T cell receptor beta chain is from a study of brain T cells in children with intractable seizures. Some clones are missing from TCRdb's copy, which holds only in-frame ones; the method was immunoSEQ multiplex PCR. Found here are 100,000 to 120,000 clones, 94% of them singletons; the top ten hold around 4%. Sequencing was limited to surgery cases with top T cell transcript signatures in brain tissue. The sample consisted of peripheral blood, taken at surgery. The sequence derives from a boy in the first two years of life with hemimegalencephaly and intractable seizures.

The CDR3 region is CASSLSGIPNEKLFF. The CDR3 bases are TGTGCCAGCAGCTTATCAGGGATACCTAATGAAAAACTGTTTTTT. The rearrangement links TRBV7-3 to TRBJ1-4; D is perhaps TRBD1 (5 bases). This CDR3 spans 15 amino acids. V was shortened by 2 bases and J by 3 bases, with 10 bases between the two germline ends. Germline values: CDR1 SGHTA, CDR2 FQGTGA.